This TCR beta chain was captured by sequencing in a study of T cell responses to AZD1222 COVID-19 vaccine. General study findings and limits: Regions 160-218 and 743-854 dominated among vaccine-associated CD4 TCRs spanning spike. Clonal diversity was possibly underestimated, and white British individuals and females predominated among donors. After two AZD1222 doses, spike-specific TCR breadth and depth rose versus day 0. Among AZD1222 vaccinees, only five or six were seropositive at baseline.

TCRdb's copy holds only in-frame clones and misses some; the assay was immunoSEQ multiplex PCR. Here the sample spans 86,000 or so clones, 88% being singletons. Points on this clone: The target antigen is unknown.

The TCR was taken from an adult who received the AZD1222 COVID-19 vaccine. The material was peripheral blood, obtained 28 days after the second AZD1222 dose.

The CDR3 DNA is TGTGCCAGCAGTTCCCGGACTAGCGGGAGTTTTTCCTACAATGAGCAGTTCTTC. As protein: CASSSRTSGSFSYNEQFF. The genes are TRBV6-2 or TRBV6-3 and TRBJ2-1; 13 bases agree with TRBD2. V shed 4 bases and J 1 base; nucleotides not matched to a gene: 7. The CDR3 runs to 18 residues. Germline V gene lookup returns CDR1 MNHEY and CDR2 SVGEGT.